This T cell receptor (beta chain) came from a study of T cell responses to AZD1222 COVID-19 vaccine. Germline loops: CDR1 MGHRA, CDR2 YSYEKL. The CDR3 extends over 15 amino acids. V lost 1 base and J 3 bases, leaving 12 bases between the germline ends. Only in-frame clones appear in the TCRdb table, and some are missing; sequencing was by immunoSEQ multiplex PCR. The table records more than 85,000 clones, roughly 92% of them present only once. Findings and caveats of the study: Breadth and depth of Spike-specific TCRs rose after two AZD1222 doses. Repertoire sampling happened only post peak T cell response. Among AZD1222 vaccinees, only six or seven were seropositive at baseline.

Concerning this clone itself: The target antigen is unknown.

Sequenced material: peripheral blood, taken 28 days after the second AZD1222 dose. This TCR came from an adult who received the AZD1222 COVID-19 vaccine. The chain has TRBV4-1 and TRBJ1-2; the D gene is possibly TRBD1 (5 bases). Here the CDR3 reads CASSQVGRAYYGYTF. In nucleotides, the CDR3 is TGCGCCAGCAGCCAAGTCGGCAGGGCATACTATGGCTACACCTTC.